This T cell receptor beta chain was identified in a study of CD8 T cells in ankylosing spondylitis. TCRdb re-called the 5' RACE reads with MiXCR, one entry per CDR3 protein. The data hold about 96,000 distinct CDR3 sequences, with around 30% observed a single time. General study findings and limits: Some motif variants had been reported before (in reactive arthritis synovial fluid and blood).

A remark on this clonotype: Its antigen remains unknown.

V was clipped by 5 bases and J by 4 bases, with 18 bases between them. The CDR3 length is 15 residues. Germline CDR1 and CDR2: SGHTS and YDEGEE. This TCR was sampled from a male donor with ankylosing spondylitis or in good health (not recorded which). The chain combines TRBV5-8 with TRBJ2-5; D may be TRBD2 (5 bases). Material: blood, either unsorted or a sorted T cell fraction (not recorded which). CDR3 region: CASRAEEWRGETQYF. CDR3 nucleotide sequence: TGTGCCAGCAGGGCGGAGGAATGGCGTGGAGAGACCCAGTACTTC.